This record looks at one T cell receptor beta chain sequence and its context. Its cognate antigen has yet to be identified. It has no much larger one-base neighbor in the sample; base qualities were not kept. V and J are truncated by 2 bases and 1 base respectively, leaving an intervening sequence of 7 bases. The germline V gene supplies CDR1 SGHRS and CDR2 YFSETQ. The CDR3 contains 15 residues, cysteine and phenylalanine counted. Only the CDR3 region is kept as DNA, spanning 45 bases read in frame from base 1. This record comes from a study of PD-1 blockade in mismatch repair-deficient tumors (dated by TCRdb to about 2017). At the level of the whole study: Between late 2013 and 2016, the trial enrolled 75 to 95 consecutive patients with 11 to 13 types of mismatch repair-deficient cancer, all of whom had received prior treatment and were progressing. Deep sequencing of TCR CDR3 regions was used to track tumor-associated T cell clones in peripheral blood of patients responding to PD-1 blockade.

Mismatch repair deficiency was established in every enrolled patient by polymerase chain reaction or immunohistochemistry. TCR sequencing was performed for a few patients who responded to pembrolizumab therapy. Pembrolizumab PD-1 blockade was prospectively tested in advanced mismatch repair-deficient cancers, regardless of tissue of origin, in the phase II trial. Serial peripheral blood T cell samples were collected before and at multiple times after starting PD-1 blockade. Blood sampling time points were reported as weeks after the first dose of pembrolizumab. Libraries were built with the immunoSEQ multiplex PCR assay. TCRdb stores this immuneACCESS table with in-frame sequences only. Part of the clones is absent; in the studies checked, under half of the shortfall reflects unresolved V genes, and no reason is known for the rest. The sample contains 30,000 to 45,000 clones, 70% to 90% of them found a single time. The ten largest clones represent roughly 3.5% of the sample.

Beyond this particular receptor, the publication reports: Clones residing in the tumor, which were often undetectable in blood before treatment, expanded quickly after pembrolizumab and then contracted, generally before radiologic responses.

Recombination linked TRBV5-1 to TRBJ2-6; a confident D gene designation cannot be given. The sample was peripheral blood, taken 76 weeks after starting pembrolizumab. The origin of this receptor is an adult with mismatch repair-deficient cancer. Here the CDR3 is given as CASSFTSSGANVLTF. The sequence in DNA is TGCGCCAGCAGCTTCACTTCGTCTGGGGCCAACGTCCTGACTTTC.